This T cell receptor (beta chain) was obtained from a study of CD8+CD57+ T cells in acquired aplastic anemia. By flow cytometry, patients selected for sequencing had shown an expansion of CD8+CD57+ cells. No therapy was given to patients before blood sampling. This clonotype was detected ten times or more. Its specificity is not known. One end of the junction is discordant with germline, which a read error may explain. Study-wide results and limits: Diversity was reduced in patient CD8+CD57+ cells relative to total CD4+ and CD8+ pools.

In germline, CDR1 is SGHVS, CDR2 FQNEAQ. CDR3 size: 15 residues. CDR3 and TCR beta VDJ profiling relied on genomic DNA as the template. One entry per CDR3 protein results from TCRdb running MiXCR on the reads. In the table there are 15,000 to 20,000 distinct CDR3 sequences, under 40% of which are singletons. Sequencing was carried out using CD8+CD57+ T cells sorted from PBMCs. Subset described: bead-enriched CD8+CD57+ effector memory T cells from SAA patients. V and J are TRBV7-8 and TRBJ1-1, with D perhaps matching TRBD1 (5 bases). The sequence was obtained from a human donor with aplastic anemia. The CDR3 region is CASSQGRGVNTEAFF. The CDR3 coding sequence is TGTGCCAGCAGCCAAGGGCGGGGCGTGAATACTGAAGCTTTCTTT. The full variable domain, completed using reference TRBV7-8 and TRBJ1-1, is GAGVSQSPRYKVAKRGQDVALRCDPISGHVSLFWYQQALGQGPEFLTYFQNEAQLDKSGLPSDRFFAERPEGSVSTLKIQRTQQEDSAVYLCASSQGRGVNTEAFFGQGTRLTVV.